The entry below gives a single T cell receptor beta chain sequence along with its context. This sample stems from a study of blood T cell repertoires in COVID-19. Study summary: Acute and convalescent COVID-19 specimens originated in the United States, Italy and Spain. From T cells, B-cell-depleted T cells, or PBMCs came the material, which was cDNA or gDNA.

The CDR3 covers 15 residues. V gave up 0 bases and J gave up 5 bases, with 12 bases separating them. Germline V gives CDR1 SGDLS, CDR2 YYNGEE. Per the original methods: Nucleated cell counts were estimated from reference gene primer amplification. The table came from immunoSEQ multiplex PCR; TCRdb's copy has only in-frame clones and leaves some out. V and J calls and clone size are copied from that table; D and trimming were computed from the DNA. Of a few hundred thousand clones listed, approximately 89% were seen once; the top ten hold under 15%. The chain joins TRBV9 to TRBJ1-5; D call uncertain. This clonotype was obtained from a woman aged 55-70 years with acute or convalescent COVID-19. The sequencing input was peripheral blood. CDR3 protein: CASSVGGRGDQPQHF. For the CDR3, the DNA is TGTGCCAGCAGCGTAGGAGGCAGAGGCGATCAGCCCCAGCATTTT.